The sequence of this T cell receptor (beta chain) was determined in a study of low-dose radiotherapy and immunotherapy resistance in tumors. About the study: Fractions of 1 Gy went to Cohort 2 every two weeks, for 13 Gy over 26 weeks. Each patient took aspirin at a dose of 300 mg by mouth once daily over the course of four cycles, with dosing beginning on cycle 1 day 1.

Priming of first-strand cDNA relied on TRAV- and TRBV-specific primers (covering alpha and beta chains). The authors amplified TCRs for about 20 PCR cycles with a constant-region primer and a V-primer adapter. TCRdb recomputed calls from the reads with MiXCR, one row per CDR3 protein. The repertoire holds tens of thousands of distinct CDR3 sequences, with 20% to 25% as singletons. The CDR3 sequence is 13 residues long. Germline loops: CDR1 MNHEY, CDR2 SMNVEV (reference sequence). V was clipped by 5 bases and J by 4 bases, with 12 bases between them. Time point: after trial treatment. Documented treatment: LDRT plus nivolumab, ipilimumab, low-dose cyclophosphamide and aspirin (RACIN trial). Low-dose radiotherapy, low-dose cyclophosphamide, aspirin, ipilimumab and nivolumab were all given to the donors. Those who qualified had advanced solid tumors (lacking tumor-infiltrating lymphocytes). This clonotype was found many times.

This rearrangement joins TRBV27 to TRBJ2-7, with D possibly being TRBD2 (6 bases). Sequencing used PBMCs, obtained after low-dose radiotherapy plus immunotherapy. This sequence originates from a female donor with ovarian cancer. CDR3 nucleotide sequence: TGTGCCAGCAGTCCCCGGGGGTTATACGAGCAGTACTTC. Translating it yields CASSPRGLYEQYF.